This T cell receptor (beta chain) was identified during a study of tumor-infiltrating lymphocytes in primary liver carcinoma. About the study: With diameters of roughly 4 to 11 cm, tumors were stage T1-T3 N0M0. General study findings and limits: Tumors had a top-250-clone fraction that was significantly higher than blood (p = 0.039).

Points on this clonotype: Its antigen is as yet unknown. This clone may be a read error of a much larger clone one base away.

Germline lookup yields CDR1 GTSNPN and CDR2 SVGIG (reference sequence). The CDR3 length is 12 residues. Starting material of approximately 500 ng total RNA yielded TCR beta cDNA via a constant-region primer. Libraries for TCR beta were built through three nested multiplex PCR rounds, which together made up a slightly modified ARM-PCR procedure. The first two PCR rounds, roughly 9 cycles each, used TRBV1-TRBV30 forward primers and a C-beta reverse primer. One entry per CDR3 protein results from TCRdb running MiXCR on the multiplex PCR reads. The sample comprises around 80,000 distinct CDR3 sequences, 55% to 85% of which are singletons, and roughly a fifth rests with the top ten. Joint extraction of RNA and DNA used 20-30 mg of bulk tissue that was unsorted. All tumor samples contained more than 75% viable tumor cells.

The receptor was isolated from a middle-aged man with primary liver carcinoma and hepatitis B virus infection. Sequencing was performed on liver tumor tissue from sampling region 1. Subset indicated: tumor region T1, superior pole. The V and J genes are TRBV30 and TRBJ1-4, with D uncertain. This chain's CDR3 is CAWSGGYENLFF. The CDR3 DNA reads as TGTGCCTGGAGTGGGGGTTATGAAAATCTGTTTTTT.